The 27 T cell receptor beta chains reported below all come from one sample, sequenced in a study of siplizumab effects on memory and regulatory T cells. The table came from immunoSEQ multiplex PCR; TCRdb's copy has only in-frame clones and leaves some out. The sample consists of fewer than 130,000 clones, over 85% of them appearing once. Sample: CD4+ T cells sorted from blood. These receptors all come from a human donor in good health.

This clone was seen a few times. The V gene is TRBV7-9, the J gene TRBJ2-1; 10 nucleotides match TRBD2. The CDR3 covers 15 residues. The junction had 10 bases not matched to a gene; V was cut back by 5 bases and J by 9 bases. Looked up from germline, CDR1 is SEHNR and CDR2 is FQNEAQ (reference sequence). CDR3 nucleotides: TGTGCCAGCAGCACAGCCGGGACTAGCGTTCTTGAGCAGTTCTTC. Translating gives CASSTAGTSVLEQFF.

This clone was seen only a few times. The CDR3 protein is CASSLGDWNYGYTF. The CDR3 DNA reads as TGCGCCAGCAGCTTGGGAGACTGGAACTATGGCTACACCTTC. The J gene is TRBJ1-2, the V gene TRBV5-1; D uncertain. The CDR3 extends over 14 amino acids. Germline V lookup: CDR1 SGHRS, CDR2 YFSETQ. V was trimmed by 0 bases and J by 2 bases, leaving 8 bases between them.

This chain uses TRBV9 with TRBJ1-1; D ambiguous. Trimming removed 6 bases from V and 1 base from J, with 19 bases in between. The germline gives CDR1 SGDLS, CDR2 YYNGEE. The CDR3 covers 16 residues. CDR3: CASTLMGGRKNTEAFF. In nucleotides, the CDR3 is TGTGCCAGCACCTTAATGGGCGGGAGGAAGAACACTGAAGCTTTCTTT.

This chain connects TRBV2 to TRBJ2-3; 7 positions agree with TRBD2. The trim removed 3 bases at V and 2 bases at J, leaving 8 bases unmatched. The CDR3 totals 16 residues. Germline V gene data show CDR1 as SNHLY and CDR2 as FYNNEI. The CDR3 coding sequence is TGTGCCAGCAGTGAGAGGTTGGCGGGGGACACAGATACGCAGTATTTT. This sequence encodes CASSERLAGDTDTQYF.

The chain combines TRBV7-7 with TRBJ2-2; the D gene is possibly TRBD1 (6 bases). Trimming cost V 5 bases and J 2 bases, with 12 bases left between them. There are 15 residues in the CDR3. Germline V lookup: CDR1 SSHAT, CDR2 FNYEAQ (reference sequence). In nucleotides, the CDR3 is TGTGCCAGCAGCACTGACAGGCCCAACACCGGGGAGCTGTTTTTT. Translated, it gives CASSTDRPNTGELFF.

The DNA of the CDR3 is TGCAGTGCGGGAGTCAGGGAGACCCAGTACTTC. This translates into CSAGVRETQYF. The gene calls are TRBV20-1 and TRBJ2-5; possible D gene TRBD2, 5 bases. Germline CDR1 is DFQATT and CDR2 is SNEGSKA (reference sequence). V was shortened by 6 bases and J by 5 bases, with 10 bases between the two germline ends. This CDR3 has 11 residues.

V gene TRBV4-2 combines with J gene TRBJ2-1; 13 bases fit TRBD2. The length of the CDR3 is 16 residues. Looked up from germline, CDR1 is LGHNA and CDR2 is YNFKEQ. With V trimmed by 6 bases and J by 6 bases, 8 bases remained unmatched. CDR3 DNA sequence: TGTGCCAGCAGTGATCCGGGACTAGCGGGGTTCAATGAGCAGTTCTTC. This translates into CASSDPGLAGFNEQFF.

The genes are TRBV5-1 and TRBJ2-3; TRBD1 matches 12 bases. V trimming: 4 bases; J trimming: 6 bases; junction bases outside the gene matches: 6. CDR1 and CDR2 (germline): SGHRS, YFSETQ. This CDR3 is built from 15 residues. The CDR3 DNA reads as TGCGCCAGCAGCCGAGGGACAGGGGGCTCGGATACGCAGTATTTT. It is translated as CASSRGTGGSDTQYF.

V usage is TRBV2 and J usage is TRBJ1-1; D ambiguous. V was trimmed by 8 bases and J by 1 base, leaving 11 bases between them. The CDR3 totals 13 residues. Germline-derived CDR1 and CDR2 are SNHLY and FYNNEI. CDR3 bases: TGTGCCAGCCGTATACTAGGGAACACTGAAGCTTTCTTT. Translated, it gives CASRILGNTEAFF.

The rearrangement links TRBV12-5 to TRBJ1-3; 10 bases are a match to TRBD1. Germline loops: CDR1 LGHNT, CDR2 FRNRAP. Trimming took 4 bases from V and 0 from J; bases not matched to a gene: 9. The CDR3 length is 18 residues. CDR3 amino acids: CASGSPGQGMDSGNTIYF. The CDR3 region has the DNA TGTGCTAGTGGTTCACCGGGACAGGGGATGGACTCTGGAAACACCATATATTTT.

This clone was recorded once. The V gene is TRBV6-6, the J gene TRBJ1-2, with D hard to call. V was trimmed by 2 bases and J by 0 bases, leaving 10 bases between them. The CDR3 covers 15 residues. From germline, CDR1 is MNHNY and CDR2 SVGAGI (reference sequence). CDR3 residues: CASSYAADPNYGYTF. The DNA of the CDR3 is TGTGCCAGCAGTTACGCCGCAGACCCTAACTATGGCTACACCTTC.

The count of this clone is one. The rearrangement links TRBV7-3 to TRBJ2-5, with D possibly TRBD1 on 5 matching bases. Germline V CDR1 and CDR2: SGHTA, FQGTGA. Trimming removed 1 base from V and 4 bases from J, with 10 bases in between. The CDR3 loop spans 14 amino acids. The CDR3 reads CASSLRGRSETQYF. DNA of the CDR3: TGTGCCAGCAGCTTAAGGGGCCGCTCAGAGACCCAGTACTTC.

The V gene is TRBV6-5, the J gene TRBJ1-4; D uncertain. Germline lookup yields CDR1 MNHEY and CDR2 SVGAGI. V lost 0 bases and J 5 bases, leaving 7 bases between the germline ends. The CDR3 is made up of 14 amino acids. The CDR3 DNA sequence: TGTGCCAGCAGTTACTCGAGAAAGAATGAAAAACTGTTTTTT. This codes for CASSYSRKNEKLFF.

This chain links TRBV27 with TRBJ2-3; weak D call: TRBD1 (5 bases). Germline V gene lookup returns CDR1 MNHEY and CDR2 SMNVEV (reference sequence). V dropped 5 bases and J dropped 5 bases, with 14 bases sitting between them. The CDR3 consists of 14 residues. The CDR3 is CASSRTRPGDTQYF. DNA of the CDR3: TGTGCCAGCAGTAGGACAAGGCCTGGAGATACGCAGTATTTT.

This chain uses TRBV15 with TRBJ2-6; D is possibly TRBD1 or TRBD2 (5 bases each). Germline V lookup: CDR1 LNHNV, CDR2 YYDKDF (reference sequence). The CDR3 consists of 17 residues. Trimming cost V 1 base and J 0 bases, with 10 bases left between them. This CDR3 reads CATSRGGAPSGANVLTF. CDR3 nucleotide sequence: TGTGCCACCAGCAGAGGAGGGGCTCCCTCTGGGGCCAACGTCCTGACTTTC.

This clone was counted a single time. This rearrangement joins TRBV4-2 to TRBJ2-3, with 9 bases aligning to TRBD1. The CDR3 loop spans 17 amino acids. Germline CDR1 LGHNA, CDR2 YNFKEQ. Trimming cost V 3 bases and J 5 bases; bases outside gene matches: 12. CDR3 nucleotides: TGTGCCAGCAGCCACCAACAGGGGGCAGGAAGAGGAGATACGCAGTATTTT. This sequence encodes CASSHQQGAGRGDTQYF.

This sequence joins TRBV2 and TRBJ1-2; D is undetermined. Germline CDR1 reads SNHLY; CDR2 reads FYNNEI. V lost 6 bases, J lost 2 bases, and 13 bases lay in between. CDR3 length: 14 amino acids. CDR3 sequence: CASSDTTYNYGYTF. The DNA for the CDR3 is TGTGCCAGCAGCGACACGACCTACAACTATGGCTACACCTTC. The complete variable domain, with remaining parts taken from reference TRBV2 and TRBJ1-2, reads EPEVTQTPSHQVTQMGQEVILRCVPISNHLYFYWYRQILGQKVEFLVSFYNNEISEKSEIFDDQFSVERPDGSNFTLKIRSTKLEDSAMYFCASSDTTYNYGYTFGSGTRLTVV.

This clone came up once. This chain uses TRBV5-4 with TRBJ1-1; TRBD1 is a possible D gene (6 bases). CDR1 SGHNT and CDR2 YYREEE come from the germline V gene (reference sequence). The CDR3 length is 15 residues. V was shortened by 5 bases and J by 5 bases, with 19 bases between the two germline ends. CDR3 loop: CASRAGTHEGTEAFF. CDR3 in DNA: TGTGCCAGCAGGGCCGGGACACACGAAGGGACTGAAGCTTTCTTT.

V is TRBV28 and J is TRBJ1-4; D unresolved. The CDR3 totals 17 residues. The V end was cut by 7 bases, the J end by 0 bases, with 18 bases between. Germline values: CDR1 MDHEN, CDR2 SYDVKM. CDR3 nucleotides: TGTGCCAGCACAATTCCCGGCTCCCGTCCAACTAATGAAAAACTGTTTTTT. Protein product: CASTIPGSRPTNEKLFF.

Turning to this clone: This sample also contains other DNA sequences that code for the same CDR3. J is TRBJ1-5 and V is TRBV5-6; the D is unclear. Trimming pared 3 bases from V and 6 bases from J, leaving 19 bases between. The germline gives CDR1 SGHDT, CDR2 YYEEEE. This CDR3 region has 16 residues. In DNA form, the CDR3 reads TGTGCCAGCAGCTCCACTGGGCCAGGAGCGAGTCAGCCCCAGCATTTT. Translated, it gives CASSSTGPGASQPQHF. Full variable domain (missing parts from reference TRBV5-6 and TRBJ1-5): DAGVTQSPTHLIKTRGQQVTLRCSPKSGHDTVSWYQQALGQGPQFIFQYYEEEERQRGNFPDRFSGHQFPNYSSELNVNALLLGDSALYLCASSSTGPGASQPQHFGDGTRLSIL.

The V call is TRBV6-5, the J call TRBJ1-5, with D possibly TRBD1 on 5 matching bases. CDR1 is MNHEY, CDR2 SVGAGI, per germline. The V end was cut by 5 bases, the J end by 2 bases, with 7 bases between. The length of the CDR3 is 13 residues. CDR3 in DNA: TGTGCCAGCAGTGCCAGGGGCAATCAGCCCCAGCATTTT. Amino acids: CASSARGNQPQHF.

J is TRBJ2-3 and V is TRBV28; 10 nucleotides agree with TRBD2. The V gene's germline CDR1 is MDHEN and CDR2 SYDVKM. Trimming cost V 8 bases and J 1 base; bases outside gene matches: 3. CDR3 length equals 14 residues. The CDR3 loop reads CASGTSGGTDTQYF. The CDR3, as DNA: TGTGCCAGCGGCACTAGCGGGGGCACAGATACGCAGTATTTT. Together with reference TRBV28 and TRBJ2-3, the CDR3 gives the full variable domain: DVKVTQSSRYLVKRTGEKVFLECVQDMDHENMFWYRQDPGLGLRLIYFSYDVKMKEKGDIPEGYSVSREKKERFSLILESASTNQTSMYLCASGTSGGTDTQYFGPGTRLTVL.

The rearrangement links TRBV18 to TRBJ1-2; D is perhaps TRBD1 (6 bases). Per the germline V gene, CDR1 is KGHSH and CDR2 is LQKENI. Trimming removed 3 bases from V and 1 base from J, with 15 bases in between. The CDR3 length is 16 residues. CDR3 sequence: CASSPPTGLLNYGYTF. The CDR3 region has the DNA TGTGCCAGCTCACCCCCGACAGGACTTCTTAACTATGGCTACACCTTC.

CDR3 sequence reads: CASSERDSSGNTIYF. In DNA form, the CDR3 reads TGTGCCAGCAGTGAGAGGGACAGCTCTGGAAACACCATATATTTT. This chain connects TRBV2 to TRBJ1-3, with TRBD1 matching over 7 bases. The CDR3 contains 15 residues. Germline assignment: CDR1 SNHLY and CDR2 FYNNEI. The ends lost 3 bases at V and 0 bases at J; junction bases unmatched: 2.

The chain has TRBV5-4 and TRBJ1-1; possibly TRBD1 for D (6 bases). V gave up 2 bases and J gave up 0 bases, with 14 bases separating them. Germline CDR1 is SGHNT and CDR2 is YYREEE (reference sequence). The CDR3 is 16 amino acids. CDR3: CASSFRQVKMNTEAFF. CDR3 sequence (DNA): TGTGCCAGCAGCTTCCGACAGGTTAAAATGAACACTGAAGCTTTCTTT.

The chain has TRBV6-1 and TRBJ2-5, with D uncertain. Germline V gene data show CDR1 as MNHNS and CDR2 as SASEGT. The CDR3 has 15 residues. V dropped 1 base and J dropped 2 bases, with 11 bases sitting between them. In DNA form, the CDR3 reads TGTGCCAGCAGTGAAGTGGGCAGAATACAAGAGACCCAGTACTTC. This codes for CASSEVGRIQETQYF.

V is TRBV16 and J is TRBJ1-5; D unresolved. Germline values: CDR1 KGHSY, CDR2 FQNENV. The CDR3 runs to 13 residues. Trimming shortened V by 0 bases and J by 9 bases, and 9 bases separated the two germline ends. The CDR3 nucleotides are TGTGCCAGCAGCCAATCGGGGATACCGCCCCAGCATTTT. As protein: CASSQSGIPPQHF.